These 27 T cell receptor beta chains came from one sample sequenced in a study of T-cell reconstitution after alpha-beta-depleted transplantation in children (dated by TCRdb to 2016 to 2018). Library preparation employed PCR. The reads were generated on an Illumina HiSeq 2500. Molecular barcoding was employed in the preparation of TCR libraries, with unique molecular identifiers being used to normalize TCRbeta repertoire quantification. TCRdb ran its own pipeline on the public reads, namely fastp trimming at Q25 and MiXCR clone calling, and kept in-frame beta chains. Rows with a matching CDR3 protein are joined into one entry that keeps the most common DNA and genes. The sample table records about 540,000 distinct CDR3 sequences; 15% to 20% of these occur just once. The ten largest account for 3.3% of the sample. Sequencing used PBMCs from the stem cell graft donor, obtained from the stem cell graft. Receptor source: a human donor who donated a stem cell graft to a child with acute lymphoblastic leukemia.

The rearrangement joins TRBV4-1 to TRBJ2-7; D ambiguous. V was trimmed by 1 base and J by 0 bases, leaving 10 bases between them. CDR3 length equals 15 residues. Germline V gene lookup returns CDR1 MGHRA and CDR2 YSYEKL. CDR3 loop: CASSQAAESSYEQYF. The CDR3 DNA sequence: TGCGCCAGCAGCCAAGCGGCGGAGAGCTCCTACGAGCAGTACTTC.

The J gene is TRBJ2-5, the V gene TRBV20-1; no clear D gene. CDR1 is DFQATT and CDR2 is SNEGSKA in the germline V gene (reference sequence). The length of the CDR3 is 15 residues. V lost 1 base, J lost 5 bases, and 17 bases lay in between. In nucleotides, the CDR3 is TGCAGTGCTAGAGGTGGATTAGCAGTTCGGGAGACCCAGTACTTC. This encodes CSARGGLAVRETQYF.

The CDR3 sequence: CASRLENYNEQFF. The DNA for the CDR3 is TGCGCCAGCAGGCTTGAAAACTACAATGAGCAGTTCTTC. The rearrangement links TRBV5-1 to TRBJ2-1; D remains unclear. CDR3 length: 13 residues. Trimming removed 5 bases at V and 3 bases at J, with 9 bases between. In germline, CDR1 is SGHRS, CDR2 YFSETQ.

The V call is TRBV5-5, the J call TRBJ2-1, with 9 bases that match TRBD2. CDR1 is SGHKS and CDR2 is YYEKEE in the germline V gene (reference sequence). This CDR3 region has 15 residues. Germline trimming cut 1 base from V and 5 bases from J; bases unmatched to any gene: 4. In DNA form, the CDR3 reads TGTGCCAGCAGCTTGCAGCGGGAGGCCCACAATGAGCAGTTCTTC. Protein: CASSLQREAHNEQFF.

This clonotype occurred a few times. The CDR3: CATRGTEDYGYTF. Here the CDR3 DNA reads TGTGCCACCAGGGGGACCGAAGACTATGGCTACACCTTC. This chain links TRBV15 with TRBJ1-2; a possible D gene is TRBD1 (5 bases). Germline V lookup: CDR1 LNHNV, CDR2 YYDKDF (reference sequence). There are 13 residues in the CDR3. Trimming left V 6 bases short and J 3 bases short, with 11 bases between.

The chain carries TRBV7-9 and TRBJ2-1, with TRBD1 matching 9 bases. This CDR3 is built from 15 residues. Germline CDR1 is SEHNR and CDR2 is FQNEAQ (reference sequence). V gave up 3 bases and J gave up 8 bases; unmatched junction bases: 8. The CDR3 nucleotides read TGTGCCAGCAGCTTCGGACAGGGGCCGAGGGATGAGCAGTTCTTC. It specifies CASSFGQGPRDEQFF.

The genes are TRBV2 and TRBJ2-7, with D tentatively TRBD1 (6 bases). The CDR3 loop spans 14 amino acids. Looked up from germline, CDR1 is SNHLY and CDR2 is FYNNEI. Trimming pared 4 bases from V and 3 bases from J, leaving 13 bases between. In DNA form, the CDR3 reads TGTGCCAGCAGTGTTCAGGGGATCGGCTACGAGCAGTACTTC. Translation: CASSVQGIGYEQYF. Together with reference TRBV2 and TRBJ2-7, the CDR3 gives the full variable domain: EPEVTQTPSHQVTQMGQEVILRCVPISNHLYFYWYRQILGQKVEFLVSFYNNEISEKSEIFDDQFSVERPDGSNFTLKIRSTKLEDSAMYFCASSVQGIGYEQYFGPGTRLTVT.

This clonotype was counted only a few times. The chain carries TRBV25-1 and TRBJ2-7; D perhaps matches TRBD1 (5 bases). V was clipped by 1 base and J by 4 bases, with 5 bases between them. Germline V lookup: CDR1 MGHDK, CDR2 SYGVNS. The CDR3 extends over 12 amino acids. This CDR3 reads CASSESGYEQYF. DNA for the CDR3: TGTGCCAGCAGTGAATCAGGGTACGAGCAGTACTTC.

This clonotype has more than one count but fewer than ten. V and J are TRBV20-1 and TRBJ1-2, with D possibly TRBD1 on 6 matching bases. Germline V gene data show CDR1 as DFQATT and CDR2 as SNEGSKA (reference sequence). V lost 2 bases and J lost 7, with 14 bases in between. CDR3 length equals 13 residues. This chain's CDR3 is CSARPNSGVGYTF. The CDR3 nucleotides are TGCAGTGCTAGACCTAACTCAGGGGTTGGCTACACCTTC.

The chain carries TRBV12-3 or TRBV12-4 and TRBJ1-6; D remains unclear. This CDR3 has 12 residues. V dropped 4 bases and J dropped 10 bases, with 8 bases sitting between them. The CDR3 region is CASSSIRSPLHF. The DNA for the CDR3 is TGTGCCAGCAGTTCAATTAGGTCACCCCTCCACTTT.

The rearrangement links TRBV9 to TRBJ2-7, with TRBD2 identical over 8 bases. Germline lookup yields CDR1 SGDLS and CDR2 YYNGEE. J lost 7 bases, V lost 2 bases, and 11 bases had no gene match. The CDR3 is 15 residues long. The CDR3 DNA reads TGTGCCAGCAGCGTGACCCCCTATAGCGGGAAGGAGCAGTACTTC. Amino acids: CASSVTPYSGKEQYF. The variable domain in full, completed from reference TRBV9 and TRBJ2-7, reads DSGVTQTPKHLITATGQRVTLRCSPRSGDLSVYWYQQSLDQGLQFLIQYYNGEERAKGNILERFSAQQFPDLHSELNLSSLELGDSALYFCASSVTPYSGKEQYFGPGTRLTVT.

The chain couples TRBV7-9 to TRBJ2-5; D not certain. V lost 7 bases and J lost 5, with 8 bases in between. The CDR3 length is 11 residues. Germline-derived CDR1 and CDR2 are SEHNR and FQNEAQ (reference sequence). The CDR3 protein is CASTYKETQYF. The CDR3 coding sequence is TGTGCCAGCACCTATAAGGAGACCCAGTACTTC.

The V and J genes are TRBV19 and TRBJ2-1, with 7 bases matching TRBD2. J was trimmed by 3 bases and V by 4 bases; bases with no gene match: 6. The CDR3 contains 15 residues. Germline assignment: CDR1 LNHDA and CDR2 SQIVND (reference sequence). The CDR3 is CASSTSSGIYNEQFF. The DNA of the CDR3 is TGTGCCAGTAGTACCTCCAGCGGGATCTACAATGAGCAGTTCTTC.

The chain carries TRBV12-3 or TRBV12-4 and TRBJ2-3; D remains unclear. CDR3 size: 16 residues. Trimming took 3 bases from V and 6 from J, leaving 19 bases between them. Here the CDR3 reads CASSFLDLGITDTQYF. In DNA form, the CDR3 reads TGTGCCAGCAGTTTTCTGGACCTCGGTATTACGGATACGCAGTATTTT.

This clonotype was seen a few times. The gene calls are TRBV2 and TRBJ2-7, with TRBD1 as a possible D gene (5 bases). CDR3 length: 13 amino acids. Germline V lookup: CDR1 SNHLY, CDR2 FYNNEI. Trimming shortened V by 4 bases and J by 4 bases, and 11 bases separated the two germline ends. The CDR3 DNA sequence: TGTGCCAGCAGTGCCTGGACAACTTACGAGCAGTACTTC. Translating gives CASSAWTTYEQYF.

This clonotype was picked up a small number of times. The chain is built from TRBV2 and TRBJ2-1, with D possibly being TRBD2 (6 bases). The CDR3 runs 14 residues. Germline-derived CDR1 and CDR2 are SNHLY and FYNNEI. V was shortened by 3 bases and J by 1 base, with 7 bases between the two germline ends. DNA for the CDR3: TGTGCCAGCAGTGAGGGGACTTCCTACAATGAGCAGTTCTTC. Translating gives CASSEGTSYNEQFF.

This clonotype has a handful of counts. This chain joins TRBV25-1 and TRBJ2-1; D is uncertain. V lost 4 bases, J lost 6 bases, and 13 bases lay in between. This CDR3 is 14 amino acids long. Germline V gene lookup returns CDR1 MGHDK and CDR2 SYGVNS. The CDR3 is CASSVSMASNEQFF. In DNA, the CDR3 is TGTGCCAGCAGTGTCAGCATGGCATCCAATGAGCAGTTCTTC.

This clonotype was found many times. The chain couples TRBV5-1 to TRBJ2-1; 8 positions agree with TRBD2. CDR1 and CDR2 from the germline V gene are SGHRS and YFSETQ. The CDR3 length is 17 residues. Unmatched junction bases numbered 10, after V lost 0 bases and J lost 5 bases. The DNA of the CDR3 is TGCGCCAGCAGCTTGGCCGGCAGCGGGAGATTCAACAATGAGCAGTTCTTC. Translating gives CASSLAGSGRFNNEQFF.

This clonotype was seen a few times. This chain joins TRBV19 and TRBJ2-4; no firm D call. Between the trimmed V and J ends, which lost 10 bases and 2 bases, there was a span of 12 bases. Germline V gives CDR1 LNHDA, CDR2 SQIVND (reference sequence). CDR3 size: 13 residues. This CDR3 is CATIDLTKNIQYF. The CDR3 coding sequence is TGTGCCACTATCGACCTGACCAAAAACATTCAGTACTTC.

This clonotype has more than one count but fewer than ten. The chain recombines TRBV25-1 with TRBJ2-1; 8 nucleotides agree with TRBD2. The CDR3 has 15 amino acids. V shed 4 bases, J shed 7 bases, and the junction held 9 bases outside the gene matches. Germline V gene data show CDR1 as MGHDK and CDR2 as SYGVNS. The CDR3 sequence is CASSAAGTRRNEQFF. The CDR3 DNA sequence: TGTGCCAGCAGTGCAGCCGGGACTAGGAGGAATGAGCAGTTCTTC.

This clonotype was observed a handful of times. This rearrangement joins TRBV7-9 to TRBJ2-7, with 9 bases aligning to TRBD2. J gave up 4 bases and V 0 bases, and 7 bases lay outside the gene matches. The CDR3 consists of 16 residues. The germline V gene encodes CDR1 SEHNR and CDR2 FQNEAQ (reference sequence). This chain's CDR3 is CASSLAVTSGAYEQYF. CDR3 in DNA: TGTGCCAGCAGCTTAGCGGTGACTAGCGGTGCGTACGAGCAGTACTTC.

The gene calls are TRBV20-1 and TRBJ2-3; D not certain. CDR1 and CDR2 (germline): DFQATT, SNEGSKA (reference sequence). V was clipped by 3 bases and J by 2 bases, with 15 bases between them. This CDR3 contains 15 residues. The CDR3 reads CSASGVLLSTDTQYF. CDR3 coding DNA: TGCAGTGCTAGTGGAGTACTCCTATCCACAGATACGCAGTATTTT.

The chain couples TRBV12-3 or TRBV12-4 to TRBJ1-1, with D unclear. The CDR3 sequence is 11 residues long. V was shortened by 3 bases and J by 8 bases, with 7 bases between the two germline ends. In nucleotides, the CDR3 is TGTGCCAGCAGTTTGGGGTTCGAAGCTTTCTTT. Its protein product is CASSLGFEAFF.

This clonotype was seen many times. V is TRBV28 and J is TRBJ2-7, with D maybe TRBD2 (6 bases). Germline assignment: CDR1 MDHEN and CDR2 SYDVKM. The CDR3 runs 14 residues. V lost 2 bases to trimming and J lost 2 bases, with 10 bases between them. The CDR3 here is CASSLDGSTYEQYF. Written as DNA, the CDR3 is TGTGCCAGCAGTTTAGACGGGAGCACCTACGAGCAGTACTTC.

This clonotype has just a few counts. The rearrangement joins TRBV12-3 or TRBV12-4 to TRBJ2-5, with TRBD1 matching 7 bases. Trimming removed 5 bases from V and 0 bases from J; junction bases left unmatched: 3. The CDR3 has 14 amino acids. The CDR3 region has the DNA TGTGCCAGCAGTCGGGGACAGTACCAAGAGACCCAGTACTTC. Amino acid sequence: CASSRGQYQETQYF.

This clonotype was recorded a few times. The V and J genes are TRBV6-5 and TRBJ1-2; D is undetermined. Trimming stripped 0 bases from V and 7 bases from J, with 15 bases between. This CDR3 has 15 amino acids. CDR1 MNHEY and CDR2 SVGAGI come from the germline V gene. The CDR3 is CASSYSNQASIGYTF. The CDR3 nucleotides are TGTGCCAGCAGTTACTCGAACCAGGCATCAATTGGCTACACCTTC.

This clonotype was seen only a few times. The chain has TRBV4-1 and TRBJ2-2; 7 bases match TRBD2. Germline V lookup: CDR1 MGHRA, CDR2 YSYEKL. Trimming cost V 1 base and J 3 bases; bases outside gene matches: 14. CDR3 length: 19 residues. The chain's CDR3 is CASSQVGGVGGMDTGELFF. The DNA of the CDR3 is TGCGCCAGCAGCCAAGTGGGGGGAGTGGGGGGGATGGACACCGGGGAGCTGTTTTTT.